The TCR beta chain described here comes from a study of cytomegalovirus exposure and HLA in healthy donors. A multiplex PCR was run with 60 Vbeta primers and 13 Jbeta primers. Libraries were prepared by immunoSEQ multiplex PCR; TCRdb keeps only in-frame clonotypes and omits some of them. Of some 120,000 clones listed, approximately 73% are singletons. Whole-study findings and limits: Researchers reported that a few CMV-associated chains were confirmed in vitro as CMV antigen-specific.

CDR3 length equals 12 residues. Trimming removed 6 bases from V and 7 bases from J, with 9 bases in between. Germline CDR1 and CDR2: KGHSH and LQKENI. A word on this clone: What it binds is unknown.

The chain has TRBV18 and TRBJ1-4; D is unresolved. The source is a man aged 55 to 70 in good health and CMV-seropositive. The sequenced material came from PBMCs. The DNA of the CDR3 is TGTGCCAGCTCCGAGCCTACTGAAAAACTGTTTTTT. Translation gives CASSEPTEKLFF.